Listed below are T cell receptor beta chains from one sample, sequenced in a study of breast tumors, draining lymph nodes, adjacent tissues. TCRdb analysed the multiplex PCR reads with MiXCR anew, one entry per CDR3 protein. The table lists about 19,000 distinct CDR3 sequences, roughly 43% of them singletons, with 15% to 20% in the top ten. The source material was breast tumor tissue. The receptors were sampled from a female donor with breast cancer. Some clones in this sample may be carry-over from other donors' samples. Both conserved end residues are part of each CDR3. A D gene is named only where the DNA matches it firmly. Size values are once, few and many counts, or a class for expanded clones, and some rows have none.

>TRBJ2-3|many|TRBV6-2/TRBV6-3|TRBD2
TGTGCCAGCAGTCCCCGACTAGCGGGGGATACGCAGTATTTT
CASSPRLAGDTQYF
>TRBJ2-7|once|TRBV13|TRBD2
TGTGCCAGCAGTCTAGCGGGAGTGTTCTCCTACGAGCAGTACTTC
CASSLAGVFSYEQYF
>TRBJ2-7|many|TRBV3-1|TRBD2
TGTGCCAGCAGCCTGGGAGCGGGAACTTTCGAGCAGTACTTC
CASSLGAGTFEQYF
>TRBJ1-5|-|TRBV15|-
TGTGCCACCAGAGAGAGCAATCAGCCCCAGCATTTT
CATRESNQPQHF
>TRBJ2-3|once|TRBV20-1|TRBD2
TGCAGTGCTAGAGATGCTACTAGCGGAGGAGGGACAGATACGCAGTATTTT
CSARDATSGGGTDTQYF
>TRBJ1-2|many|TRBV10-2|-
TGCGCCAGCAGTGGGGGCAGGGTGTTAGGCTACACCTTC
CASSGGRVLGYTF
>TRBJ2-3|many|TRBV4-3|TRBD2
TGCGCCAGCAGCCAAAGATTACTAGCGGGAGGGGGCACAGATACGCAGTATTTT
CASSQRLLAGGGTDTQYF
>TRBJ2-1|-|TRBV14|-
TGTGCCAGCAGCCAACTAACGGGGGTAAACAATGAGCAGTTCTTC
CASSQLTGVNNEQFF
>TRBJ2-3|many|TRBV5-8|-
TGTGCCAGCAGCTTCCTGGGAGTCCTCACAGATACGCAGTATTTT
CASSFLGVLTDTQYF
>TRBJ1-4|many|TRBV20-1|-
TGCAGTGCCCTCAGAGCAACTAATGAAAAACTGTTTTTT
CSALRATNEKLFF
>TRBJ2-7|-|TRBV11-3|TRBD2
TGTGCCAGCAGCCCCGGACTAGCGGCAGACGAGCAGTACTTC
CASSPGLAADEQYF
>TRBJ2-7|-|TRBV9|-
TGTGCCAGCAGCGTAGGATTAGTAAGTGAGCAGTACTTC
CASSVGLVSEQYF
>TRBJ2-2|many|TRBV20-1|-
TGCAGTGCTACCCGAGGGAACACCGGGGAGCTGTTTTTT
CSATRGNTGELFF
>TRBJ2-1|many|TRBV6-4|-
TGTGCCAGCAGTCACGGGAGTCACTCCTACAATGAGCAGTTCTTC
CASSHGSHSYNEQFF
>TRBJ2-2|-|TRBV25-1|-
TGTGCCAGACAGACAGGGCAACCGGGGGAGCTTTTTTTT
CARQTGQPGELFF
>TRBJ2-7|medium-sized|TRBV7-8|-
TGTGCCAGCAGCTTAAGGGAGGTCCACGAGCAGTACTTC
CASSLREVHEQYF
>TRBJ1-3|many|TRBV29-1|-
TGCAGCGCCCGGACATTCTCTGGAAACACCATATATTTT
CSARTFSGNTIYF